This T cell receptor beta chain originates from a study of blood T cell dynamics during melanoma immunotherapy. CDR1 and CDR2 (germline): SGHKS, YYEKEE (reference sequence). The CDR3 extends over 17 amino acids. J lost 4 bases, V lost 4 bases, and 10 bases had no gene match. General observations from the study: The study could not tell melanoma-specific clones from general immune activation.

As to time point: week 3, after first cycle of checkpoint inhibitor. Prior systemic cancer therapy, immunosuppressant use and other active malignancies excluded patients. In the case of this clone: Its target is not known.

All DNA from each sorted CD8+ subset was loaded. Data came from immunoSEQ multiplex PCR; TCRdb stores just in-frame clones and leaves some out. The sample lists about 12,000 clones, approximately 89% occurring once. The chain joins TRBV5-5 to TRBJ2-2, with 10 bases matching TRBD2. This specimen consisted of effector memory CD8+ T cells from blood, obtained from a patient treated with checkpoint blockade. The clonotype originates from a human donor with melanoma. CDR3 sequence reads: CASSGQAGGPGTGELFF. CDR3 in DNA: TGTGCCAGCAGCGGTCAAGCGGGAGGGCCCGGCACCGGGGAGCTGTTTTTT.